This record concerns one T cell receptor beta chain sequence. Its antigen is unknown. Losses at the gene ends were 3 bases for V and 2 bases for J; bases not matched to a gene: 1. This CDR3 region has 13 residues. CDR1 and CDR2 (germline): SQVTM, ANQGSEA. The data were taken from a study of OX40 agonist ivuxolimab in advanced cancers. Findings of the study overall: At 0.1 to 3.0 mg/kg and by week 6, clonal expansion occurred in CD4+ and CD8+ blood T cells.

The table came from immunoSEQ multiplex PCR; TCRdb's copy has only in-frame clones and leaves some out. The sample records 48,000 or so clones, around nine tenths being singletons. The chain couples TRBV29-1 to TRBJ2-7, with 10 bases matching TRBD1. The origin of this receptor is an adult with an advanced solid tumor such as melanoma, head and neck, liver or kidney cancer. Sequences were derived from CD4+ or CD8+ T cells sorted from blood, sampled in a trial of the OX40 agonist ivuxolimab. The CDR3 sequence: CSVEGQGPYEQYF. The CDR3 region has the DNA TGCAGCGTTGAGGGACAGGGGCCCTACGAGCAGTACTTC.